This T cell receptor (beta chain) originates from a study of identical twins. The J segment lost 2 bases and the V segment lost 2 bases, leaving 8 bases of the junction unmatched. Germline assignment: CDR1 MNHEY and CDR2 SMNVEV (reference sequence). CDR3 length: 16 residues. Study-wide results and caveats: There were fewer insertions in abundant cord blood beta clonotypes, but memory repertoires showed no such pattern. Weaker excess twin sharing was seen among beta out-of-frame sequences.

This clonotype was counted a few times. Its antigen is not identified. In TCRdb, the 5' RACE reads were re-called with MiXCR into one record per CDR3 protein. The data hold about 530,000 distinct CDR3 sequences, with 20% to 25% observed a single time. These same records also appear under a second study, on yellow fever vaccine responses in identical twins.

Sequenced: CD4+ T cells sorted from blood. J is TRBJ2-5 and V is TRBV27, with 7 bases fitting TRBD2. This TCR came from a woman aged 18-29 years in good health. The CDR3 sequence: CASSLRSWGGQETQYF. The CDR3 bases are TGTGCCAGCAGTTTACGATCGTGGGGGGGGCAAGAGACCCAGTACTTC.